This T cell receptor (beta chain) is from a study of cytomegalovirus exposure and HLA in healthy donors. PCR was performed using 60 Vbeta and 13 Jbeta primers. TCRdb keeps only in-frame clones here, not all; method: immunoSEQ multiplex PCR. Here the sample spans about 110,000 clones, about four fifths being singletons. Remarks on this clone: As yet, its antigen is unknown.

Study results and limitations: CMV antigen specificity of a few CMV-associated chains was confirmed in vitro.

The CDR3 length is 14 residues. The sequence was obtained from a man aged 25-45 years in good health and CMV-seropositive. The sequencing input was PBMCs. The rearrangement joins TRBV21-1 to TRBJ2-5; the D call of TRBD1 is as the table states it, not checked on the DNA. TRBV21-1 is deemed a pseudogene. The CDR3 region is CASSRDRGQETQYF. In DNA, the CDR3 is TGTGCCAGCAGCAGGGACAGGGGGCAAGAGACCCAGTACTTC.